These 21 T cell receptor beta chains originate from one sample sequenced in a study of Graves' ophthalmopathy and Graves' hyperthyroidism (dated by TCRdb to 2016 to 2019). Sequencing was carried out with an Illumina HiSeq 2000. TCR beta CDR3 regions were amplified from RNA transcripts for repertoire sequencing. HTBI primers and the Qiagen OneStep RT-PCR kit were used in a first-round RT-PCR, which was followed by a second-round multiplex PCR, size selection and purification. Through fastp at Q25 and MiXCR, TCRdb rebuilt clones from the public reads, retaining in-frame beta chains. Merged by CDR3 protein, the rows form single entries marked with the most common genes and DNA. In this sample the table shows a few hundred thousand distinct CDR3 sequences, 15% to 20% of which occur a single time. The top ten clones comprise 2.4% of the sample. The sequenced material came from peripheral blood. Receptors were obtained from an adult woman with stable Graves' hyperthyroidism.

This clonotype was recorded many times. The chain employs TRBV11-2 and TRBJ2-5, with 12 bases aligning to TRBD2. Unmatched junction bases numbered 9, after V lost 5 bases and J lost 5 bases. CDR3 size: 16 residues. Germline assignment: CDR1 SGHAT and CDR2 FQNNGV. The CDR3 nucleotides are TGTGCCAGCAGCCTTCTAGCGGGAGGGCTTCACGAGACCCAGTACTTC. Amino acid sequence: CASSLLAGGLHETQYF. Supplemented by reference TRBV11-2 and TRBJ2-5, the full variable domain reads EAGVAQSPRYKIIEKRQSVAFWCNPISGHATLYWYQQILGQGPKLLIQFQNNGVVDDSQLPKDRFSAERLKGVDSTLKIQPAKLEDSAVYLCASSLLAGGLHETQYFGPGTRLLVL.

At least ten counts were recorded for this clonotype. The rearrangement uses TRBV14 and TRBJ2-2; 9 bases align to TRBD2. V gave up 4 bases and J gave up 5 bases; unmatched junction bases: 2. The germline gives CDR1 SGHDN, CDR2 FVKESK. This CDR3 has 14 residues. CDR3 sequence reads: CASSRLAGTGELFF. CDR3 in DNA: TGTGCCAGCAGCCGCCTAGCGGGGACCGGGGAGCTGTTTTTT.

This clonotype was seen ten or more times. V and J are TRBV20-1 and TRBJ1-1; tentative D call: TRBD1 (5 bases). Trimming cost V 1 base and J 2 bases, with 11 bases left between them. The germline gives CDR1 DFQATT, CDR2 SNEGSKA (reference sequence). This CDR3 comprises 14 residues. The CDR3 bases are TGCAGTGCTAGAGGGGGGGGTGATAACACTGAAGCTTTCTTT. It specifies CSARGGGDNTEAFF.

On this clonotype: Possible read error: a much larger clone is one base away. The J gene is TRBJ1-2, the V gene TRBV4-1; D gene unclear. The CDR3 extends over 13 amino acids. The V gene's germline CDR1 is MGHRA and CDR2 YSYEKL. Trimming left V 7 bases short and J 0 bases short, with 9 bases between. The CDR3 loop reads CASTGVANYGYTF. Here the CDR3 DNA reads TGCGCCAGCACCGGAGTAGCTAACTATGGCTACACCTTC.

This clonotype was counted only a few times. A read error is possible here, since a much larger clone lies one base away. V usage is TRBV7-3 and J usage is TRBJ2-7; 7 bases align to TRBD2. Germline V gene data show CDR1 as SGHTA and CDR2 as FQGTGA. This CDR3 is 15 amino acids long. The CDR3 region has the DNA TGTGCCAACAGCTTATCTAGCGGAAACGCCTACGAGCAGTACTTC. It is translated as CANSLSSGNAYEQYF. Full variable domain (outside the CDR3, taken from reference TRBV7-3 and TRBJ2-7): GAGVSQTPSNKVTEKGKYVELRCDPISGHTALYWYRQSLGQGPEFLIYFQGTGAADDSGLPNDRFFAVRPEGSVSTLKIQRTERGDSAVYLCANSLSSGNAYEQYFGPGTRLTVT.

This clonotype was detected only once. Because it lacks the conserved phenylalanine or tryptophan at the end, this CDR3 is likely a read error. The genes are TRBV12-3 or TRBV12-4 and TRBJ2-5, with a possible D match to TRBD2 (5 bases). This CDR3 spans 14 amino acids. Trimming took 3 bases from V and 5 from J, leaving 13 bases between them. CDR3 nucleotides: TGTGCCAGCAGTTTCCGGCCACCGGGGGAGACCCAGTACATC. Its translation: CASSFRPPGETQYI.

At least ten counts were recorded for this clonotype. This sequence joins TRBV5-1 and TRBJ2-5; 12 nucleotides align to TRBD2. Germline V gives CDR1 SGHRS, CDR2 YFSETQ. With 6 bases clipped from V and 4 bases from J, the junction kept 4 bases outside the gene matches. The CDR3 covers 14 residues. The CDR3 DNA follows: TGCGCCAGCAAGGAGACTAGCGGGAGAGAGACCCAGTACTTC. Translated, it gives CASKETSGRETQYF. Full variable domain (rest looked up from reference TRBV5-1 and TRBJ2-5): KAGVTQTPRYLIKTRGQQVTLSCSPISGHRSVSWYQQTPGQGLQFLFEYFSETQRNKGNFPGRFSGRQFSNSRSEMNVSTLELGDSALYLCASKETSGRETQYFGPGTRLLVL.

Many counts were recorded for this clonotype. This chain links TRBV24-1 with TRBJ2-2; 12 bases match TRBD2. This CDR3 is 15 amino acids long. The V and J ends lost 10 bases and 0 bases, in that order; junction bases with no gene match: 2. CDR1 is KGHDR and CDR2 is SFDVKD in the germline V gene. CDR3 region: CATGTSGPNTGELFF. In DNA, the CDR3 is TGTGCCACAGGGACTAGCGGGCCGAACACCGGGGAGCTGTTTTTT.

This clonotype was seen just once. V usage is TRBV11-2 and J usage is TRBJ2-7; D not resolved. Trimming left V 5 bases short and J 6 bases short, with 11 bases between. The V gene's germline CDR1 is SGHAT and CDR2 FQNNGV. This CDR3 is 12 amino acids long. CDR3 in amino acids: CASSLYLGEQYF. The CDR3 DNA reads as TGTGCCAGCAGCCTATATTTGGGCGAGCAGTACTTC. The whole variable domain, remainder taken from reference TRBV11-2 and TRBJ2-7, is EAGVAQSPRYKIIEKRQSVAFWCNPISGHATLYWYQQILGQGPKLLIQFQNNGVVDDSQLPKDRFSAERLKGVDSTLKIQPAKLEDSAVYLCASSLYLGEQYFGPGTRLTVT.

The sample holds many counts of this clonotype. This sequence joins TRBV20-1 and TRBJ1-2, with D uncertain. Deletions cut 6 bases from V and 4 bases from J, with 15 bases between. Germline V gives CDR1 DFQATT, CDR2 SNEGSKA (reference sequence). This CDR3 comprises 13 residues. As DNA, the CDR3 is TGCAGTGCCCCAGACGCTCACGGCTATGGCTACACCTTC. Translated, it gives CSAPDAHGYGYTF.

This clonotype was seen at least ten times. The junction shows a germline mismatch at one end, possibly a read error. The gene calls are TRBV27 and TRBJ1-3; D is possibly TRBD1 (5 bases). CDR1 and CDR2 (germline): MNHEY, SMNVEV (reference sequence). This CDR3 contains 15 residues. This CDR3 reads CASSLLGLPGTTIYF. CDR3 nucleotides: TGTGCCAGCAGTTTATTGGGGCTACCTGGAACCACCATATATTTT.

This clonotype was found many times. The V and J genes are TRBV3-1 and TRBJ1-2, with no clear D. V was trimmed by 0 bases and J by 1 base, leaving 12 bases between them. The CDR3 has 16 amino acids. Germline assignment: CDR1 LGHDT and CDR2 YNNKEL (reference sequence). In DNA, the CDR3 is TGTGCCAGCAGCCAAGAACGGCCCCAGCGTAACTATGGCTACACCTTC. This sequence encodes CASSQERPQRNYGYTF.

The chain is built from TRBV11-2 and TRBJ2-5, with D perhaps matching TRBD2 (5 bases). Germline V gene data show CDR1 as SGHAT and CDR2 as FQNNGV. This CDR3 region has 14 residues. The CDR3 here is CSSILSTRPETQYF. CDR3 DNA sequence: TGTTCTAGCATCTTATCTACCCGCCCGGAGACCCAGTACTTC.

The chain recombines TRBV14 with TRBJ1-1, with a weak D call TRBD1 (5 bases). Trimming took off 1 base at V and 10 bases at J, with 13 bases between the two ends. This CDR3 is 13 amino acids long. Germline values: CDR1 SGHDN, CDR2 FVKESK. As DNA, the CDR3 is TGTGCCAGCAGCCAAGTGGCCGGGGGATTAGCTTTCTTT. Protein: CASSQVAGGLAFF.

This clonotype was found many times. This chain joins TRBV7-2 and TRBJ2-5; weak D call: TRBD2 (5 bases). Germline V gene sequence: CDR1 SGHTA, CDR2 FQGNSA. This CDR3 contains 14 residues. The V end lost 1 base, the J end lost 8 bases, and 14 bases lay between the germline ends. The CDR3 reads CASSLVSARDTQYF. CDR3 DNA sequence: TGTGCCAGCAGCTTAGTGTCGGCGAGGGATACCCAGTACTTC.

This clonotype came up many times. The rearrangement joins TRBV2 to TRBJ2-5; 10 positions match TRBD1. CDR3 length equals 17 residues. Germline CDR1 SNHLY, CDR2 FYNNEI. After removal of 6 bases from V and 4 bases from J, the junction contained 14 bases not matched to a gene. The CDR3 region is CASRVDRGRLEGETQYF. CDR3 bases: TGTGCCAGCAGAGTCGACAGGGGGCGATTGGAAGGAGAGACCCAGTACTTC.

Ten or more counts support this clonotype. This rearrangement joins TRBV28 to TRBJ1-1, with D unclear. V lost 6 bases and J lost 10, with 15 bases in between. The CDR3 totals 12 residues. Germline CDR1 is MDHEN and CDR2 is SYDVKM. The CDR3 nucleotides read TGTGCCAGCAGGGCCGACACTCGGGTAGCTTTCTTT. Encoded protein: CASRADTRVAFF.

For this clonotype: The conserved phenylalanine or tryptophan is not found at the CDR3 terminus, so this likely reflects a read error. CDR3 DNA sequence: TGTGCCAGTAGAGCCGTGGCAGGGCCATTTCTATATGGCTACACCGTC. This translates into CASRAVAGPFLYGYTV. The V and J genes are TRBV19 and TRBJ1-2; D is possibly TRBD1 (5 bases). V was pared by 6 bases and J by 5 bases, with 22 bases between. Germline CDR1 is LNHDA and CDR2 is SQIVND (reference sequence). This CDR3 has 16 amino acids.

This clonotype was counted once. This may be a read error, as it is one base from a much larger clone. The chain links TRBV6-1 to TRBJ1-1, with TRBD1 as a possible D gene (5 bases). Trimming stripped 6 bases from V and 4 bases from J, with 21 bases between. The CDR3 contains 16 residues. The germline V gene has CDR1 MNHNS and CDR2 SASEGT. This CDR3 is CASRQSGQGVGTEAFF. As DNA, the CDR3 is TGTGCCAGCAGACAATCGGGGCAGGGCGTAGGCACTGAAGCTTTCTTT.

V usage is TRBV7-6 and J usage is TRBJ1-2; TRBD1 agrees at 9 bases. CDR3 size: 18 residues. Losses at the gene ends were 1 base for V and 0 bases for J; bases not matched to a gene: 9. Germline-derived CDR1 and CDR2 are SGHVS and FNYEAQ. The CDR3 DNA follows: TGTGCCAGCAGCTTAGGGGGAGTGGGACAGGGTGCTAACTATGGCTACACCTTC. This encodes CASSLGGVGQGANYGYTF.

This clonotype was seen only a few times. This chain uses TRBV10-3 with TRBJ2-2, with 7 bases identical to TRBD2. J gave up 2 bases and V 2 bases, and 11 bases lay outside the gene matches. CDR3 size: 18 residues. CDR1 is ENHRY, CDR2 SYGVKD, per germline. Here the CDR3 DNA reads TGTGCCATCAGTGAGACTAGCGACACTCGACCCAACACCGGGGAGCTGTTTTTT. This translates into CAISETSDTRPNTGELFF.